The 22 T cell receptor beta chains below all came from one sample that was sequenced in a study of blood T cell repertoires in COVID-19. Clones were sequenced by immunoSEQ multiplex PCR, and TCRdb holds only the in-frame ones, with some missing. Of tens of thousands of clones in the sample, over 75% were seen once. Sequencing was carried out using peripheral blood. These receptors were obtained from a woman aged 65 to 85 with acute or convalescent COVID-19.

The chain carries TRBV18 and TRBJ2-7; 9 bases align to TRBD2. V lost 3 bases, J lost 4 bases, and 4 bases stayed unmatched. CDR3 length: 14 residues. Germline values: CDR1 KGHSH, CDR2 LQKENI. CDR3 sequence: CASSPGTSYYEQYV. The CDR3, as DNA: TGTGCCAGCTCACCGGGGACTAGCTATTACGAGCAGTACGTC.

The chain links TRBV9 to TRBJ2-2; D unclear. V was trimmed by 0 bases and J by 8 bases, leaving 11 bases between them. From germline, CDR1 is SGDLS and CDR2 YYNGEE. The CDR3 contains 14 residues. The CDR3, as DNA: TGTGCCAGCAGCGTAGTCCCCGAGGCGGGGGAGCTGTTTTTT. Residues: CASSVVPEAGELFF.

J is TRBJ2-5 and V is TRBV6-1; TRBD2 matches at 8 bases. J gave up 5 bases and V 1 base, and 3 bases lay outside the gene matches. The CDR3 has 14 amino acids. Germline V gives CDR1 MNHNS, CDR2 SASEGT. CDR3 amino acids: CASSEGGGPETQYF. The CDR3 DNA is TGTGCCAGCAGTGAAGGCGGGGGGCCGGAGACCCAGTACTTC.

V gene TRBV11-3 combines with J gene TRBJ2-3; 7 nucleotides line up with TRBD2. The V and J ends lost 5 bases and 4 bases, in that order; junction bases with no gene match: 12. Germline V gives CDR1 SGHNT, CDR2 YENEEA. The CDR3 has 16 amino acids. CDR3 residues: CASSTSVGGAADTQYF. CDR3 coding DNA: TGTGCCAGCAGCACCTCAGTGGGAGGGGCCGCAGATACGCAGTATTTT.

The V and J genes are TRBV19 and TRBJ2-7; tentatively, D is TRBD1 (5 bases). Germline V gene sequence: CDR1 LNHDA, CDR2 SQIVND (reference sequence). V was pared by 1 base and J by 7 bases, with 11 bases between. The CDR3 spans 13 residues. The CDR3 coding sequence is TGTGCCAGTAGTATAGGGATGAAGGGGGAGCAGTACGTC. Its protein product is CASSIGMKGEQYV.

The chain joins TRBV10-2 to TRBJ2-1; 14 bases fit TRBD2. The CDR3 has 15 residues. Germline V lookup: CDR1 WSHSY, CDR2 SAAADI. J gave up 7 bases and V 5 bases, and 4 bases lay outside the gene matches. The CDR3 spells CASSSTSGRANEQFF. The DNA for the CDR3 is TGCGCCAGCAGTTCGACTAGCGGGAGGGCAAATGAGCAGTTCTTC.

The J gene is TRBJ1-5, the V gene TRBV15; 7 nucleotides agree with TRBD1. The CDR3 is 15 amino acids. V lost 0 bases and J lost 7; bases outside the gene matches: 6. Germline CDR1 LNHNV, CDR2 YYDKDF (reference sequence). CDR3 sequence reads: CATSRDEGGWQPQHF. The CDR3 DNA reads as TGTGCCACCAGCAGAGATGAAGGGGGCTGGCAGCCCCAGCATTTT. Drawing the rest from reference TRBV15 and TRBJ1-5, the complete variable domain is DAMVIQNPRYQVTQFGKPVTLSCSQTLNHNVMYWYQQKSSQAPKLLFHYYDKDFNNEADTPDNFQSRRPNTSFCFLDIRSPGLGDTAMYLCATSRDEGGWQPQHFGDGTRLSIL.

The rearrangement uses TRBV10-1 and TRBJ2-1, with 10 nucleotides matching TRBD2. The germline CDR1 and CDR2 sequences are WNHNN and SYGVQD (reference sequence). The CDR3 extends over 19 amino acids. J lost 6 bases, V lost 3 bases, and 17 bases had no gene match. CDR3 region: CASSEIRGTLAGGVNEQFF. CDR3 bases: TGCGCCAGCAGTGAAATTCGGGGGACCTTAGCGGGGGGTGTCAATGAGCAGTTCTTC.

The CDR3 reads CASSLNQGIYGYTF. The CDR3 nucleotides read TGTGCCAGCAGCTTGAATCAGGGCATCTATGGCTACACCTTC. The genes are TRBV5-4 and TRBJ1-2, with TRBD1 as a possible D gene (5 bases). This CDR3 has 14 amino acids. The germline V gene encodes CDR1 SGHNT and CDR2 YYREEE (reference sequence). V was cut by 1 base and J by 4 bases, with 11 bases left in between.

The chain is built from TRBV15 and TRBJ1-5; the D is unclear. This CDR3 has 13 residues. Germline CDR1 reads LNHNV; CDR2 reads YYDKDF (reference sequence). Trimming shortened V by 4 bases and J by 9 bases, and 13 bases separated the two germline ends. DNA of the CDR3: TGTGCCACCAGCACCATCCCGAGTGGGCCCCAGCATTTT. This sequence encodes CATSTIPSGPQHF.

The CDR3 bases are TGTGCCAGCAGCGTATCACCCGCAGACAGGAACACCGGGGAGCTGTTTTTT. It specifies CASSVSPADRNTGELFF. The chain uses TRBV9 and TRBJ2-2; tentative D call: TRBD1 (5 bases). The CDR3 runs 17 residues. The V and J ends lost 1 base and 1 base respectively, with 14 bases between them. Per germline, CDR1 SGDLS and CDR2 YYNGEE.

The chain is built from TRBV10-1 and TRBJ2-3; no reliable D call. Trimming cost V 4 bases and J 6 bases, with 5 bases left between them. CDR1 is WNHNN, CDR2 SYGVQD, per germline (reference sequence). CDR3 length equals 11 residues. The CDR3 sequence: CASSGRDTQYF. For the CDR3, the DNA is TGCGCCAGCAGTGGTCGGGATACGCAGTATTTT.

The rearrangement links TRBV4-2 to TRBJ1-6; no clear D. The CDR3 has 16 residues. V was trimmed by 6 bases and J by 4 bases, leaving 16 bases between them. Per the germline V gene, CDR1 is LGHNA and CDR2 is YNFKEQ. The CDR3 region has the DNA TGTGCCAGCAGTCGCCCGGAGGTAAAATATAATTCACCCCTCCACTTT. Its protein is CASSRPEVKYNSPLHF.

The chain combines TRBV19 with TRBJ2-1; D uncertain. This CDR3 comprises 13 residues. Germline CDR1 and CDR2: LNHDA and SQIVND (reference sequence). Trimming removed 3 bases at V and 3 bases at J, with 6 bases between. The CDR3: CASSMTNYNEQFF. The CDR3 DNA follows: TGTGCCAGTAGTATGACAAACTACAATGAGCAGTTCTTC.

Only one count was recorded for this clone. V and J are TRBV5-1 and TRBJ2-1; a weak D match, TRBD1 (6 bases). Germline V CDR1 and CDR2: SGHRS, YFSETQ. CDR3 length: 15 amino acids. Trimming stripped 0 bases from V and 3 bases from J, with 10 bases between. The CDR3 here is CASSLVLRGYNEQFF. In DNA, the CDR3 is TGCGCCAGCAGCTTGGTGCTCAGGGGCTACAATGAGCAGTTCTTC. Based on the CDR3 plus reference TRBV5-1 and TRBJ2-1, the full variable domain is KAGVTQTPRYLIKTRGQQVTLSCSPISGHRSVSWYQQTPGQGLQFLFEYFSETQRNKGNFPGRFSGRQFSNSRSEMNVSTLELGDSALYLCASSLVLRGYNEQFFGPGTRLTVL.

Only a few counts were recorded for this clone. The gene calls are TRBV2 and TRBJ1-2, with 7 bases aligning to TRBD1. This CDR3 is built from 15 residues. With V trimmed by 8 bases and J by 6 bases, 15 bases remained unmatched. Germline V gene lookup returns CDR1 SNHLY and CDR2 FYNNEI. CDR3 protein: CASGGTDRAWDGYTF. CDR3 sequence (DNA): TGTGCCAGCGGTGGGACAGATCGGGCTTGGGATGGCTACACCTTC. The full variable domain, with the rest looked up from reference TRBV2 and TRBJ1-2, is EPEVTQTPSHQVTQMGQEVILRCVPISNHLYFYWYRQILGQKVEFLVSFYNNEISEKSEIFDDQFSVERPDGSNFTLKIRSTKLEDSAMYFCASGGTDRAWDGYTFGSGTRLTVV.

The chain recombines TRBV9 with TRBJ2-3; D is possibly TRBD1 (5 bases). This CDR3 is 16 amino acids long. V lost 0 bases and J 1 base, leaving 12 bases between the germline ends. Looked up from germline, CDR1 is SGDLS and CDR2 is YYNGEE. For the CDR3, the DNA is TGTGCCAGCAGCGTAGCAGGGTCCTCTGGCACAGATACGCAGTATTTT. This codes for CASSVAGSSGTDTQYF.

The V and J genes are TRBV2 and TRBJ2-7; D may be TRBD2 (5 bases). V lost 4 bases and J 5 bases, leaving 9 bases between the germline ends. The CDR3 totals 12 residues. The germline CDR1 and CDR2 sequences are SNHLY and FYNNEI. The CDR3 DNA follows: TGTGCCAGCAGTGGAGGAGGCGACGAGCAGTACGTC. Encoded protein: CASSGGGDEQYV.

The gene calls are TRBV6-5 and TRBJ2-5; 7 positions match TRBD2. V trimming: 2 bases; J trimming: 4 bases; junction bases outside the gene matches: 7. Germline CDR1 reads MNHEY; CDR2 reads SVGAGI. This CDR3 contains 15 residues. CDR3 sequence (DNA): TGTGCCAGCAGTTACGATTCGGGGGGTGGAGAGACCCAGTACTTC. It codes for CASSYDSGGGETQYF.

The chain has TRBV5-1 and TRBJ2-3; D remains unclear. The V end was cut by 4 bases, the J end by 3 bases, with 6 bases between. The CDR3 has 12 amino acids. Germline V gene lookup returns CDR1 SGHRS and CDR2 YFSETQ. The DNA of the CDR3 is TGCGCCAGCAGCCCCCCGACAGATACGCAGTATTTT. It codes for CASSPPTDTQYF. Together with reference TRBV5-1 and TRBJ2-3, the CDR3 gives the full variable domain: KAGVTQTPRYLIKTRGQQVTLSCSPISGHRSVSWYQQTPGQGLQFLFEYFSETQRNKGNFPGRFSGRQFSNSRSEMNVSTLELGDSALYLCASSPPTDTQYFGPGTRLTVL.

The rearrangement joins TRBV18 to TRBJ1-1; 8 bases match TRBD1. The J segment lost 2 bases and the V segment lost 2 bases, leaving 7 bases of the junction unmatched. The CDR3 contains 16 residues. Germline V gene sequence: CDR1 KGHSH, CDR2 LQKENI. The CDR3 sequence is CASSPGQGRGNTEAFF. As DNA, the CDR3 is TGTGCCAGCTCACCAGGACAGGGCCGGGGAAACACTGAAGCTTTCTTT.

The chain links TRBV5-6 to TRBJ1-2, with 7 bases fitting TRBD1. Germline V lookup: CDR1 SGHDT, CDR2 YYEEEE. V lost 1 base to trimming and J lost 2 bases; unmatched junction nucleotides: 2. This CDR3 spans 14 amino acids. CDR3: CASSLPTGNYGYTF. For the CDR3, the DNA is TGTGCCAGCAGCTTGCCGACAGGGAACTATGGCTACACCTTC.